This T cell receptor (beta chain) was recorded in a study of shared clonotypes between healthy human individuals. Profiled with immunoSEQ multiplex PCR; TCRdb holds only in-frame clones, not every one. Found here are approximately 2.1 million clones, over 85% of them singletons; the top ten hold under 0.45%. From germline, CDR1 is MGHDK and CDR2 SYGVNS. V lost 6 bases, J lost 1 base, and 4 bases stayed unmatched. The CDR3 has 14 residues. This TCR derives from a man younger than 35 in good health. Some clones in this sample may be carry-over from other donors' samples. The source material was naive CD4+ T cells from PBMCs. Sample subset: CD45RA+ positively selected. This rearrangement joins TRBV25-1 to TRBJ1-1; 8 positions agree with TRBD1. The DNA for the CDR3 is TGTGCCAGCAGGGTAACAGGGGGGAACACTGAAGCTTTCTTT. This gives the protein CASRVTGGNTEAFF.